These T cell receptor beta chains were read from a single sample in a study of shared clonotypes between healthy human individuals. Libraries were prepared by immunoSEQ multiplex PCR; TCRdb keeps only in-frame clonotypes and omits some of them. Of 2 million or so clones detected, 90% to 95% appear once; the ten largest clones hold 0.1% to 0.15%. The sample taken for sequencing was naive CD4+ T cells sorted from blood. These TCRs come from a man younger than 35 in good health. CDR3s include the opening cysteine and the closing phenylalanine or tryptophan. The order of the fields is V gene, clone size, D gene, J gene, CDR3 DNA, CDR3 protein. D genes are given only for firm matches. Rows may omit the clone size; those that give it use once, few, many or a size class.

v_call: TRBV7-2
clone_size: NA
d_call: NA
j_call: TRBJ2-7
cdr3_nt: TGTGCCAGCAGTAGAGACAGATACGAGCAGTACTTC
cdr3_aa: CASSRDRYEQYF

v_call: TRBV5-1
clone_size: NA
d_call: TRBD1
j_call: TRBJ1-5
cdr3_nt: TGCGCCAGCAGCTTCCCGGGACAGATCTACGATGACAATCAGCCCCAGCATTTT
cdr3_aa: CASSFPGQIYDDNQPQHF

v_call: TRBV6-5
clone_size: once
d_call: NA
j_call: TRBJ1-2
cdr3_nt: TGTGCCAGCTATTTGACTAACTATGGCTACACCTTC
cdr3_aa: CASYLTNYGYTF

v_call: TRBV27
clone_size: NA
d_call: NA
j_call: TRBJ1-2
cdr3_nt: TGTGCCAGCAGTTCACAGGGTTATGGCTACACCTTC
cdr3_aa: CASSSQGYGYTF

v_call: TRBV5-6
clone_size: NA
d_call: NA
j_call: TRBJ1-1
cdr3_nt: TGTGCCAGCAGAAAAGTTGGGGGCTTGGCTGAAGCTTTCTTT
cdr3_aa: CASRKVGGLAEAFF

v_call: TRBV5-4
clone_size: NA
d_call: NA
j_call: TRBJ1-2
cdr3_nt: TGTGCCAGCACCATTAGGAGTGCTAACTATGGCTACACCTTC
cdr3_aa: CASTIRSANYGYTF

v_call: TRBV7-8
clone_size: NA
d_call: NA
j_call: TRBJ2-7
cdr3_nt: TGTGCCAGCAGCTACGACGGCTCCACCTACGAGCAGTACTTC
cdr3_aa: CASSYDGSTYEQYF

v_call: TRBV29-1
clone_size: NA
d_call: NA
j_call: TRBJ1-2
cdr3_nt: TGCAGCACTGGTACGGGAAGAGACTATGGCTACACCTTC
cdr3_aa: CSTGTGRDYGYTF

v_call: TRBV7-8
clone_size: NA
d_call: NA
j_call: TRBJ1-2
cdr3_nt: TGTGCCAGCAGCTTAGTGGCTTCCGCGCTCGGTGGCTACACCTTC
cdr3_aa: CASSLVASALGGYTF

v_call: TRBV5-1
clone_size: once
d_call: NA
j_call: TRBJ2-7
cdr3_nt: TGCGCCAGCAGCACAGGGTTGGCCCGACCCCTCTACGAGCAGTACTTC
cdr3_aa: CASSTGLARPLYEQYF

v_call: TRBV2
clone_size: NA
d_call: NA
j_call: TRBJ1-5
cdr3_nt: TGTGCCAGCAGTGACGAGGGACATAGCAATCAGCCCCAGCATTTT
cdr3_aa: CASSDEGHSNQPQHF

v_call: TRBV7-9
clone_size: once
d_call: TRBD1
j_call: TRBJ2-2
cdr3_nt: TGTGCCAGCAGCCAAAGGGGGCTAAAGAACACCGGGGAGCTGTTTTTT
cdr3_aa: CASSQRGLKNTGELFF

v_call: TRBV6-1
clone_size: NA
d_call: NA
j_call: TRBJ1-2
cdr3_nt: TGTGCCAGCAGTGAAGATCGGGGCAGGGTGGGTGGCTACACCTTC
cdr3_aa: CASSEDRGRVGGYTF

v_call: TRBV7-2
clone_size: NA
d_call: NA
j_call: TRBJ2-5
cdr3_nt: TGTGCCAGCAGCTTAAGCAGGGCCTTACGAGAGACCCAGTACTTC
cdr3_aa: CASSLSRALRETQYF

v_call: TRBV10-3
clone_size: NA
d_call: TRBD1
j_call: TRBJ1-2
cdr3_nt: TGTGCCATCAGTGAGCCCCGCAGGGGGGAAACAGGAGGCTACACCTTC
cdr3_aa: CAISEPRRGETGGYTF

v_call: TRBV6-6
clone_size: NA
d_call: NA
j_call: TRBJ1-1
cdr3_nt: TGTGCCAGCAGTTACCGCCCCGCGAGAGGGGGGACTGAAGCTTTCTTT
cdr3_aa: CASSYRPARGGTEAFF

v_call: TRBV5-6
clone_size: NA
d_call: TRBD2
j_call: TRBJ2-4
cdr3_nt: TGTGCCAGCAGCTTTCGACTAGCGGGGGACACCTTAGCCAAAAACATTCAGTACTTC
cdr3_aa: CASSFRLAGDTLAKNIQYF

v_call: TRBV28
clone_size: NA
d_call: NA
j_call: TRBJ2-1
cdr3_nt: TGTGCCAGCAGCGGGGGGCCCATCGGGAATGAGCAGTTCTTC
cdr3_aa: CASSGGPIGNEQFF

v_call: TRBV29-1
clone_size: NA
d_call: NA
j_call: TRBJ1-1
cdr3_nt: TGCAGCGTTGCTAACAGTTTGAACACTGAAGCTTTCTTT
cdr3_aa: CSVANSLNTEAFF

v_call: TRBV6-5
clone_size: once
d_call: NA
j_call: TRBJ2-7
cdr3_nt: TGTGCCAGCAGTTACGATATGGGCGCCTACGAGCAGTACTTC
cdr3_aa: CASSYDMGAYEQYF

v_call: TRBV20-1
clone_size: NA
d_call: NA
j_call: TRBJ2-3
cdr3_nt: TGCAGTGTTGGGACAGATACGCAGTATTTT
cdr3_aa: CSVGTDTQYF

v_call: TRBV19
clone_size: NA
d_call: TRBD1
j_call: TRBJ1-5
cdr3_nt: TGTGCCAGTAGTATGTCAGGGGGTAGTCAGCCCCAGCATTTT
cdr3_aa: CASSMSGGSQPQHF

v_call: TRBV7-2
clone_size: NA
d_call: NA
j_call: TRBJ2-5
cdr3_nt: TGTGCCAGCAGCTTAGGGCCCACCGGGGCCCAGTACTTC
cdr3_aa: CASSLGPTGAQYF

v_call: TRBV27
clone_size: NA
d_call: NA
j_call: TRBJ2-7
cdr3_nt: TGTGCCAGCAGTCGTATCGGGACGTCAGAAAAGCAGTACTTC
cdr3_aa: CASSRIGTSEKQYF

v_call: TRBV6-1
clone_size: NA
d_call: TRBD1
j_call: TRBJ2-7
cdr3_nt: TGTGCCAGCAGTGGACAGGGTCTCGCCTACGAGCAGTACTTC
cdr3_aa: CASSGQGLAYEQYF

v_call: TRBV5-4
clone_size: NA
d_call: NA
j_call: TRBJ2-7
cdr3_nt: TGTGCCAGCAGCTTGGACAGGGCTTTCCACGAGCAGTACTTC
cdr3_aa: CASSLDRAFHEQYF

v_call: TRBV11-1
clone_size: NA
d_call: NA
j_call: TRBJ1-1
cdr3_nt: TGTGCCAGCAGCTTAGCGCAGACCTGGGGGACTGAAGCTTTCTTT
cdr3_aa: CASSLAQTWGTEAFF

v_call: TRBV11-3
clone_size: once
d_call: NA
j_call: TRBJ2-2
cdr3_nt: TGTGCCAGCAGCTCCAGTGGGGAGCTGTTTTTT
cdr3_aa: CASSSSGELFF

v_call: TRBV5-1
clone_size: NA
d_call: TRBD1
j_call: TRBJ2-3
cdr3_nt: TGCGCCAGCAGCCCGGGACAGGTAACAGATACGCAGTATTTT
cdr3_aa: CASSPGQVTDTQYF

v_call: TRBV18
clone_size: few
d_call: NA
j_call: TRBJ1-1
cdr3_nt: TGTGCCAGCTCACTAACAGGGAACACTGAAGCTTTCTTT
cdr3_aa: CASSLTGNTEAFF

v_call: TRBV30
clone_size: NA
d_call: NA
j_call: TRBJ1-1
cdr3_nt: TGTGCCTGGAGTGTGGCTGGGGGCACTGAAGCTTTCTTT
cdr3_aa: CAWSVAGGTEAFF